Listed here are 26 T cell receptor beta chains from one sample, sequenced in a study of response to subunit inactivated influenza vaccine. TCRdb analysed the RT-PCR reads with MiXCR anew, one entry per CDR3 protein. The sample consists of hundreds of thousands of distinct CDR3 sequences, about 15% of them appearing once. Source: CD4+ T cells sorted from PBMCs, taken around 25 months after vaccination. The receptors derive from a man aged 50 to 75 who received an inactivated influenza vaccine.

This sequence joins TRBV20-1 and TRBJ2-7; 7 nucleotides align to TRBD2. The CDR3 spans 14 residues. The junction had 8 bases not matched to a gene; V was cut back by 4 bases and J by 2 bases. Germline V gene lookup returns CDR1 DFQATT and CDR2 SNEGSKA (reference sequence). CDR3 sequence (DNA): TGCAGTGCTAAGACGGGACTATATGCCTACGAGCAGTACTTC. Translated: CSAKTGLYAYEQYF.

The CDR3 region has the DNA TGTGCCAGCAGTGACGCGGCTTACAGCACAGATACGCAGTATTTT. Protein product: CASSDAAYSTDTQYF. This rearrangement joins TRBV6-1 to TRBJ2-3; D is unresolved. V shed 3 bases and J shed 0 bases, with 10 bases lying between them. This CDR3 has 15 residues. CDR1 and CDR2 (germline): MNHNS, SASEGT.

This clonotype was seen more than once but under ten times. This rearrangement joins TRBV19 to TRBJ2-2; 7 nucleotides agree with TRBD2. The CDR3 is made up of 15 amino acids. The germline V gene encodes CDR1 LNHDA and CDR2 SQIVND (reference sequence). V lost 7 bases, J lost 5 bases, and 10 bases stayed unmatched. CDR3 sequence (DNA): TGTGCCAGTACGACTAGCCAGACTGATACCGGGGAGCTGTTTTTT. Protein product: CASTTSQTDTGELFF.

The J gene is TRBJ2-3, the V gene TRBV7-2, with unresolved D. With 4 bases removed from V and 3 bases from J, the gap between germline ends came to 14 bases. The germline gives CDR1 SGHTA, CDR2 FQGNSA. The CDR3 runs to 15 residues. In nucleotides, the CDR3 is TGTGCCAGCAGCTCTCAGCCGGGTAGGACAGATACGCAGTATTTT. It yields the protein CASSSQPGRTDTQYF.

This clonotype was detected ten times or more. The chain links TRBV5-1 to TRBJ2-1; 9 bases map to TRBD1. Germline V CDR1 and CDR2: SGHRS, YFSETQ. After removal of 0 bases from V and 4 bases from J, the junction contained 2 bases not matched to a gene. The CDR3 has 15 amino acids. The CDR3 spells CASSLETGGYNEQFF. The CDR3 coding sequence is TGCGCCAGCAGCTTGGAGACAGGGGGTTACAATGAGCAGTTCTTC.

This sequence joins TRBV12-3 or TRBV12-4 and TRBJ1-4; D uncertain. There are 14 residues in the CDR3. The germline V and J ends were trimmed by 6 bases and 6 bases, with 14 bases remaining between them. This chain's CDR3 is CASSLRGPYEKLFF. For the CDR3, the DNA is TGTGCCAGCAGCCTGCGGGGTCCGTATGAAAAACTGTTTTTT.

V usage is TRBV18 and J usage is TRBJ2-1, with 7 bases aligning to TRBD2. The CDR3 extends over 13 amino acids. Per germline, CDR1 KGHSH and CDR2 LQKENI. Unmatched junction bases numbered 2, after V lost 3 bases and J lost 6 bases. In nucleotides, the CDR3 is TGTGCCAGCTCACCTAGCGGGCCCAATGAGCAGTTCTTC. Translating gives CASSPSGPNEQFF.

This clonotype has a handful of counts. The V and J genes are TRBV20-1 and TRBJ2-4; 8 bases are shared with TRBD2. Losses at the gene ends were 4 bases for V and 4 bases for J; bases not matched to a gene: 0. The germline V gene encodes CDR1 DFQATT and CDR2 SNEGSKA (reference sequence). The CDR3 consists of 12 residues. CDR3 nucleotide sequence: TGCAGTGCTATAGCGGGGAAAAACATTCAGTACTTC. It is translated as CSAIAGKNIQYF.

This clonotype was recorded a few times. The V call is TRBV10-2, the J call TRBJ2-5; 10 positions match TRBD1. The J segment lost 2 bases and the V segment lost 6 bases, leaving 3 bases of the junction unmatched. Germline CDR1 is WSHSY and CDR2 is SAAADI. The CDR3 is made up of 14 amino acids. The CDR3 region is CASSDRGRQETQYF. The CDR3 DNA reads as TGCGCCAGCAGCGACAGGGGGCGGCAAGAGACCCAGTACTTC.

There are a few counts of this clonotype. The CDR3 DNA sequence: TGCAGTGCCCGTCGGGGGGCAACTAATGAAAAACTGTTTTTT. Encoded protein: CSARRGATNEKLFF. The V and J genes are TRBV20-1 and TRBJ1-4, with D maybe TRBD1 (5 bases). The CDR3 runs 14 residues. The germline V gene encodes CDR1 DFQATT and CDR2 SNEGSKA (reference sequence). V shed 6 bases and J shed 0 bases, with 11 bases lying between them.

This clonotype was counted between two and nine times. The rearrangement joins TRBV24-1 to TRBJ2-3; TRBD1 matches at 7 bases. Germline values: CDR1 KGHDR, CDR2 SFDVKD. The junction had 19 bases not matched to a gene; V was cut back by 3 bases and J by 2 bases. This CDR3 has 20 residues. The CDR3 is CATSDAQTRDSSKTTDTQYF. The CDR3 DNA sequence: TGTGCCACCAGTGATGCGCAAACCCGGGACAGTTCCAAAACCACAGATACGCAGTATTTT.

This clonotype was counted ten times or more. This chain links TRBV7-9 with TRBJ2-5; D gene uncertain. The length of the CDR3 is 12 residues. The V and J ends lost 4 bases and 3 bases respectively, with 6 bases between them. Germline V CDR1 and CDR2: SEHNR, FQNEAQ (reference sequence). The CDR3 bases are TGTGCCAGCAGCTCCGTTGAAGAGACCCAGTACTTC. Translating it yields CASSSVEETQYF.

The chain links TRBV20-1 to TRBJ1-4, with TRBD1 as a possible D gene (5 bases). Trimming cost V 6 bases and J 0 bases, with 8 bases left between them. Germline V lookup: CDR1 DFQATT, CDR2 SNEGSKA (reference sequence). This CDR3 has 13 residues. The CDR3 nucleotides are TGCAGTGCGCACAGGTCAACTAATGAAAAACTGTTTTTT. Translation gives CSAHRSTNEKLFF.

This clonotype was observed many times. The chain carries TRBV20-1 and TRBJ1-1, with D possibly matching TRBD1 (5 bases). Germline V gives CDR1 DFQATT, CDR2 SNEGSKA (reference sequence). This CDR3 spans 16 amino acids. The V and J ends lost 8 bases and 0 bases respectively, with 22 bases between them. DNA for the CDR3: TGCAGTCCATACAAAACCGGGACTTTGATGAACACTGAAGCTTTCTTT. As protein: CSPYKTGTLMNTEAFF.

This clonotype was seen only a few times. This chain uses TRBV20-1 with TRBJ2-4; no definite D call. Germline CDR1 is DFQATT and CDR2 is SNEGSKA (reference sequence). The germline V and J ends were trimmed by 0 bases and 0 bases, with 12 bases remaining between them. This CDR3 comprises 16 residues. CDR3 in DNA: TGCAGTGCTAGAGATTCGTGGAGTATAGCCAAAAACATTCAGTACTTC. Encoded protein: CSARDSWSIAKNIQYF.

In this sample, this clonotype turned up a few times. The chain combines TRBV30 with TRBJ1-2; D not certain. The CDR3 covers 11 residues. CDR1 is GTSNPN and CDR2 is SVGIG in the germline V gene (reference sequence). The V end lost 3 bases, the J end lost 7 bases, and 9 bases lay between the germline ends. The CDR3 nucleotides read TGTGCCTGGAGGAGGCACGCTGGCTACACCTTC. Translated, it gives CAWRRHAGYTF.

On this clonotype itself: One end of the junction varies from germline; a read error may be responsible. This chain joins TRBV6-2 or TRBV6-3 and TRBJ2-3; D is perhaps TRBD1 or TRBD2 (5 bases each). Germline loops: CDR1 MNHEY, CDR2 SVGEGT. The CDR3 contains 14 residues. This chain's CDR3 is CASSYSKLGTTPYF. The DNA for the CDR3 is TGTGCCAGCAGTTACTCAAAACTAGGGACCACGCCGTATTTT.

The chain joins TRBV12-3 or TRBV12-4 to TRBJ2-7; D unclear. The CDR3 contains 12 residues. V was trimmed by 8 bases and J by 1 base, leaving 9 bases between them. CDR3: CASSKGSYEQYF. The CDR3 DNA reads as TGTGCCAGCTCAAAGGGATCCTACGAGCAGTACTTC.

The rearrangement joins TRBV3-1 to TRBJ1-6; D is ambiguous. Looked up from germline, CDR1 is LGHDT and CDR2 is YNNKEL (reference sequence). CDR3 length: 16 amino acids. The V gene lost 0 bases and the J gene lost 10 bases, with 16 bases spanning the gap. The CDR3 sequence: CASSQDSSTGRSPLHF. In nucleotides, the CDR3 is TGTGCCAGCAGCCAAGATTCTAGCACGGGGAGGTCACCCCTCCACTTT.

Comment on this clonotype: A much larger clone lies one base from this, so it may be a read error. The rearrangement uses TRBV3-1 and TRBJ2-5; D not resolved. CDR1 is LGHDT and CDR2 is YNNKEL in the germline V gene (reference sequence). V was cut by 0 bases and J by 7 bases, with 3 bases left in between. The CDR3 extends over 11 amino acids. The CDR3 reads CASSQDWTQYF. The CDR3 DNA is TGTGCCAGCAGCCAAGACTGGACCCAGTACTTC.

This clonotype was observed a handful of times. This chain joins TRBV20-1 and TRBJ1-3; D might be TRBD1 (5 bases). The CDR3 sequence is 16 residues long. V was pared by 0 bases and J by 0 bases, with 12 bases between. Looked up from germline, CDR1 is DFQATT and CDR2 is SNEGSKA (reference sequence). CDR3 in DNA: TGCAGTGCTAGAGACCGGACACTCTTCTCTGGAAACACCATATATTTT. Its translation is CSARDRTLFSGNTIYF.

The chain is built from TRBV27 and TRBJ1-2, with 8 bases identical to TRBD1. The germline V gene encodes CDR1 MNHEY and CDR2 SMNVEV (reference sequence). This CDR3 spans 15 amino acids. Losses at the gene ends were 0 bases for V and 5 bases for J; bases not matched to a gene: 5. The CDR3 DNA sequence: TGTGCCAGCAGTTTATCTACAGGGGGTTTTTATGGCTACACCTTC. This translates into CASSLSTGGFYGYTF.

This clonotype was observed a few times. J is TRBJ1-3 and V is TRBV7-2; possibly TRBD1 for D (5 bases). CDR1 is SGHTA and CDR2 is FQGNSA in the germline V gene. CDR3 size: 14 residues. V was pared by 5 bases and J by 1 base, with 9 bases between. The CDR3 spells CASSLGQSGNTIYF. In DNA, the CDR3 is TGTGCCAGCAGCCTGGGGCAGTCTGGAAACACCATATATTTT.

This clonotype appeared a few times. The rearrangement joins TRBV9 to TRBJ1-3, with D hard to call. The CDR3 has 14 amino acids. Germline CDR1 SGDLS, CDR2 YYNGEE. With 0 bases removed from V and 0 bases from J, the gap between germline ends came to 4 bases. CDR3 DNA: TGTGCCAGCAGCGTAGAGGGCTCTGGAAACACCATATATTTT. Protein: CASSVEGSGNTIYF.

This clonotype showed up just a few times. V is TRBV7-2 and J is TRBJ2-2; 7 bases fit TRBD2. This CDR3 has 15 amino acids. Per germline, CDR1 SGHTA and CDR2 FQGNSA. J was trimmed by 4 bases and V by 4 bases; bases with no gene match: 6. CDR3: CASSYSSGFTGELFF. The CDR3 DNA follows: TGTGCCAGCAGCTATAGTAGCGGGTTCACCGGGGAGCTGTTTTTT.

This chain joins TRBV9 and TRBJ2-7; either TRBD1 or TRBD2 may fit D (5 bases each). V was pared by 0 bases and J by 3 bases, with 13 bases between. This CDR3 has 15 residues. Germline CDR1 reads SGDLS; CDR2 reads YYNGEE. As DNA, the CDR3 is TGTGCCAGCAGCGTAGGAGTTGGGACGAACTACGAGCAGTACTTC. Its protein product is CASSVGVGTNYEQYF.